The next 17 T cell receptor beta chains were all read from a single sample in a study of blood T cell repertoires in COVID-19 (dated by TCRdb to about 2020). The method was the immunoSEQ multiplex PCR assay. TCRdb took over this immuneACCESS table, retaining in-frame rearrangements with V and J assigned. Such tables are incomplete; in checked studies, under half of the missing clones stem from an unresolved V gene, and the remainder is unexplained. This sample is represented by about 12,000 clones; 65% to 80% of them were singletons. Over 9.5% of the sample rests with the top ten. Sequenced input: peripheral blood. The receptors shown here come from a man in his sixties with COVID-19, enrolled during active disease.

CDR3 region: CASSPGRGSQANYGYTF. The DNA of the CDR3 is TGTGCCAGCAGCCCCGGGAGGGGCAGCCAAGCTAACTATGGCTACACCTTC. This chain links TRBV9 with TRBJ1-2, with D maybe TRBD1 (5 bases). The germline V gene has CDR1 SGDLS and CDR2 YYNGEE. Trimming cost V 4 bases and J 0 bases, with 19 bases left between them. There are 17 residues in the CDR3.

This rearrangement joins TRBV11-2 to TRBJ2-5, with a tentative D call TRBD2 (5 bases). The CDR3 spans 14 residues. CDR1 and CDR2 (germline): SGHAT, FQNNGV. The V gene lost 5 bases and the J gene lost 5 bases, with 15 bases spanning the gap. CDR3 coding DNA: TGTGCCAGCAGCGCGGCATGGGAGACGGAGACCCAGTACTTC. It translates to CASSAAWETETQYF.

The V call is TRBV27, the J call TRBJ1-1; a weak D match, TRBD1 (6 bases). This CDR3 has 15 amino acids. CDR1 is MNHEY, CDR2 SMNVEV, per germline (reference sequence). The germline V and J ends were trimmed by 6 bases and 5 bases, with 19 bases remaining between them. The CDR3: CASRSMGAMWTEAFF. The CDR3, as DNA: TGTGCCAGCAGATCTATGGGGGCTATGTGGACTGAAGCTTTCTTT.

The V gene is TRBV25-1, the J gene TRBJ1-2; tentative D call: TRBD1 (6 bases). V was shortened by 4 bases and J by 1 base, with 10 bases between the two germline ends. The germline V gene has CDR1 MGHDK and CDR2 SYGVNS. The CDR3 totals 14 residues. The CDR3 bases are TGTGCCAGCAGTGCGCAGGGGTTTAACTATGGCTACACCTTC. It translates to CASSAQGFNYGYTF.

By frequency in the sample, this clone is medium-sized. DNA of the CDR3: TGTGCCAGCAGCTTAGGGGGACAGGGCCTCTCTGGAAACACCATATATTTT. This gives the protein CASSLGGQGLSGNTIYF. The chain combines TRBV7-2 with TRBJ1-3; 9 bases fit TRBD1. The trim removed 1 base at V and 0 bases at J, leaving 4 bases unmatched. The CDR3 covers 17 residues. In germline, CDR1 is SGHTA, CDR2 FQGNSA.

V is TRBV25-1 and J is TRBJ2-5; 7 nucleotides match TRBD1. The CDR3 totals 12 residues. V lost 5 bases and J lost 7; bases outside the gene matches: 4. CDR1 is MGHDK, CDR2 SYGVNS, per germline. CDR3 sequence (DNA): TGTGCCAGCAGTACAGGGGTGTTGACCCAGTACTTC. Encoded protein: CASSTGVLTQYF.

The chain employs TRBV11-2 and TRBJ1-2; D perhaps matches TRBD1 (6 bases). Trimming removed 1 base at V and 2 bases at J, with 11 bases between. This CDR3 spans 15 amino acids. Per the germline V gene, CDR1 is SGHAT and CDR2 is FQNNGV. CDR3 region: CASSLVPGENYGYTF. The CDR3 DNA sequence: TGTGCCAGCAGCTTAGTACCAGGGGAGAACTATGGCTACACCTTC.

The CDR3: CAISPTVPGQGATDTQYF. CDR3 DNA: TGTGCCATCAGTCCTACAGTACCGGGACAGGGGGCAACAGATACGCAGTATTTT. The rearrangement links TRBV10-3 to TRBJ2-3; 12 bases match TRBD1. The CDR3 has 18 residues. From germline, CDR1 is ENHRY and CDR2 SYGVKD. After removal of 5 bases from V and 3 bases from J, the junction contained 12 bases not matched to a gene.

This rearrangement joins TRBV5-1 to TRBJ2-7; the match to TRBD1 covers 8 bases. The trim removed 2 bases at V and 9 bases at J, leaving 19 bases unmatched. Germline CDR1 SGHRS, CDR2 YFSETQ. The CDR3 consists of 17 residues. DNA of the CDR3: TGCGCCAGCAGCTTAGGTCCGGACAGGGTGGGCGGAGAATGGCAGTACGTC. It specifies CASSLGPDRVGGEWQYV.

V gene TRBV9 combines with J gene TRBJ2-1, with 7 nucleotides matching TRBD2. With V trimmed by 0 bases and J by 2 bases, 5 bases remained unmatched. The CDR3 has 16 amino acids. Germline CDR1 reads SGDLS; CDR2 reads YYNGEE. The CDR3 region is CASSVGGGGPYNEQFF. The CDR3 DNA reads as TGTGCCAGCAGCGTAGGGGGCGGGGGTCCCTACAATGAGCAGTTCTTC.

The chain has TRBV29-1 and TRBJ2-7; possible D gene TRBD1, 7 bases. This CDR3 region has 12 residues. The V gene's germline CDR1 is SQVTM and CDR2 ANQGSEA. V lost 7 bases, J lost 2 bases, and 12 bases lay in between. The CDR3 spells CSASDRAYEQYF. In DNA form, the CDR3 reads TGCAGCGCTAGCGACAGGGCCTACGAGCAGTACTTC.

This clone was observed a handful of times. The V call is TRBV5-1, the J call TRBJ2-1, with 9 bases that match TRBD1. V lost 3 bases and J lost 10; bases outside the gene matches: 11. Germline CDR1 is SGHRS and CDR2 is YFSETQ. The CDR3 spans 15 residues. CDR3 sequence: CASSYSGTGSQEQFF. The CDR3 nucleotides read TGCGCCAGCAGCTACTCCGGGACAGGGTCACAGGAGCAGTTCTTC.

The chain combines TRBV28 with TRBJ1-1, with TRBD1 matching 12 bases. Looked up from germline, CDR1 is MDHEN and CDR2 is SYDVKM. V shed 6 bases, J shed 5 bases, and the junction held 10 bases outside the gene matches. The CDR3 extends over 16 amino acids. DNA for the CDR3: TGTGCCAGCAGGTCATACGGGACAGGGGGCTTGACTGAAGCTTTCTTT. Protein sequence: CASRSYGTGGLTEAFF.

This clone is judged medium-sized. V is TRBV15 and J is TRBJ2-3; perhaps TRBD1 as D (5 bases). V lost 4 bases to trimming and J lost 3 bases, with 14 bases between them. Germline lookup yields CDR1 LNHNV and CDR2 YYDKDF (reference sequence). The CDR3 spans 15 residues. This chain's CDR3 is CATSIGPAGTDTQYF. Here the CDR3 DNA reads TGTGCCACCAGCATAGGGCCAGCAGGGACAGATACGCAGTATTTT.

This clone came up once. J is TRBJ2-7 and V is TRBV11-2; the match to TRBD2 covers 7 bases. Germline CDR1 reads SGHAT; CDR2 reads FQNNGV. V trimming: 0 bases; J trimming: 6 bases; junction bases outside the gene matches: 17. There are 18 residues in the CDR3. The CDR3 region is CASSLDQGMTAGMGEQYF. DNA for the CDR3: TGTGCCAGCAGCTTAGATCAGGGAATGACAGCGGGGATGGGCGAGCAGTACTTC.

This clone was counted only a few times. One junction end does not reproduce the germline sequence, and a read error may be involved. The chain joins TRBV2 to TRBJ1-6; D remains ambiguous. CDR3 length: 15 residues. Germline CDR1 is SNHLY and CDR2 is FYNNEI. The CDR3 DNA sequence: TGTGCCAGCAGTCAAGCCCGTCAGTATAATTCACCCCTCCACTTT. Its protein is CASSQARQYNSPLHF. Drawing the rest from reference TRBV2 and TRBJ1-6, the complete variable domain is EPEVTQTPSHQVTQMGQEVILRCVPISNHLYFYWYRQILGQKVEFLVSFYNNEISEKSEIFDDQFSVERPDGSNFTLKIRSTKLEDSAMYFCASSQARQYNSPLHFGNGTRLTVT.

The V gene is TRBV3-1 (or the pseudogene TRBV3-2), the J gene TRBJ2-3; 7 bases are a match to TRBD2. V dropped 1 base and J dropped 0; count of bases not matched to a gene: 7. Per the germline V gene, CDR1 is LGHDT and CDR2 is YNNKEL (reference sequence). The CDR3 sequence is 17 residues long. CDR3 residues: CASSQGQLAESTDTQYF. CDR3 DNA sequence: TGTGCCAGCAGCCAAGGGCAGCTAGCGGAAAGCACAGATACGCAGTATTTT.